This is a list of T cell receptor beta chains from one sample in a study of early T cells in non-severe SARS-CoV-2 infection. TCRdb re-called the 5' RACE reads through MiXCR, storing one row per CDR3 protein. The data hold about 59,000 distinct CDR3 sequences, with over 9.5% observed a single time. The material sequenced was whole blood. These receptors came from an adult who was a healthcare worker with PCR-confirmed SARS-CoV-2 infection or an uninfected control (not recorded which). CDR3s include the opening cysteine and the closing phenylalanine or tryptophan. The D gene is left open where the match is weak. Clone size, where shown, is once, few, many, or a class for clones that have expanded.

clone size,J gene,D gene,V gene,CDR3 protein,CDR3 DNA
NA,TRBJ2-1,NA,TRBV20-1,CSARSGTHEQFF,TGCAGTGCTAGATCTGGGACACATGAGCAGTTCTTC
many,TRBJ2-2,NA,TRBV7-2,CASSKDWARELFF,TGTGCCAGCAGCAAAGACTGGGCTCGGGAGCTGTTTTTT
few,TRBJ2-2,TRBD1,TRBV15,CATSRATAGGVRTGELFF,TGTGCCACCAGCAGGGCCACCGCAGGGGGAGTACGCACCGGGGAGCTGTTTTTT
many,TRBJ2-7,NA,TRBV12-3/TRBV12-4,CASSPHSSYYEQYF,TGTGCCAGCAGTCCTCATAGCTCCTACTACGAGCAGTACTTC
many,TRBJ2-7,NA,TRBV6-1,CASSEGSLYEQYF,TGTGCCAGCAGTGAAGGAAGTTTGTACGAGCAGTACTTC
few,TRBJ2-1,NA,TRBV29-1,CSVASILRYDNEQFF,TGCAGCGTGGCTAGCATCCTGCGGTATGACAATGAGCAGTTCTTC
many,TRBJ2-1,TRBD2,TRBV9,CASSPDPSGLDEQFF,TGTGCCAGCAGCCCAGACCCTAGCGGGTTAGATGAGCAGTTCTTC
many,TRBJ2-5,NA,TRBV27,CASSSYGTAEKETQYF,TGTGCCAGCAGTTCATACGGGACCGCCGAGAAGGAGACCCAGTACTTC
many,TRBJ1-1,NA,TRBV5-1,CASSLNTGAEAFF,TGCGCCAGCAGCTTGAATACGGGCGCTGAAGCTTTCTTT
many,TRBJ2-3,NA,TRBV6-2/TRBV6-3,CASSLLTTDTQYF,TGTGCCAGCAGCCTCTTGACTACAGATACGCAGTATTTT
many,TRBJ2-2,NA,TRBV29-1,CSVTLGPNTGELFF,TGCAGCGTTACTCTTGGCCCGAACACCGGGGAGCTGTTTTTT
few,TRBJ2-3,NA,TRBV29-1,CSVGDDTQYF,TGCAGCGTTGGGGACGATACGCAGTATTTT
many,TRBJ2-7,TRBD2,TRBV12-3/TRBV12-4,CASSLAIAGGPYEQYF,TGTGCCAGCAGTTTAGCGATAGCGGGGGGCCCCTACGAGCAGTACTTC
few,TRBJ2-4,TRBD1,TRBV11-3,CASSLDGQVLAKNIQYF,TGTGCCAGCAGCTTAGACGGACAGGTATTAGCCAAAAACATTCAGTACTTC
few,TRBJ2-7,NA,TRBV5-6,CASSLRPIGVGLGEQYF,TGTGCCAGCAGCCTGAGGCCCATAGGGGTCGGTTTGGGCGAGCAGTACTTC
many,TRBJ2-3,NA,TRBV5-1,CASSLKDTQYF,TGCGCCAGCAGCTTGAAGGATACGCAGTATTTT
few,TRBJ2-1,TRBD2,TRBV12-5,CASGGTSGRIYEQFF,TGTGCTAGTGGCGGGACTAGCGGGAGGATTTATGAGCAGTTCTTC
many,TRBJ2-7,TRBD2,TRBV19,CASSFRTSGETYEQYF,TGTGCCAGTAGTTTTCGGACTAGCGGGGAAACCTACGAGCAGTACTTC
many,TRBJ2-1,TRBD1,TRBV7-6,CASRWGQGSSNEQFF,TGTGCCAGCAGATGGGGACAGGGGAGCTCCAATGAGCAGTTCTTC
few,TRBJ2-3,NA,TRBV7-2,CANSLNSAQAGDTQYF,TGTGCCAACAGCTTAAATAGCGCGCAGGCTGGGGATACGCAGTATTTT
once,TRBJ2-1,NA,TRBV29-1,CSVRIVGATHYNEQFF,TGCAGCGTGAGGATAGTCGGGGCCACCCACTACAATGAGCAGTTCTTC
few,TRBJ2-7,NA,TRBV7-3,CASSPGTLVNYEQYF,TGTGCCAGCAGCCCCGGGACTTTGGTGAACTACGAGCAGTACTTC
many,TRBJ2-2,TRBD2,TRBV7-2,CASSRDYYQTGELFF,TGTGCCAGCAGCCGGGACTACTACCAAACCGGGGAGCTGTTTTTT
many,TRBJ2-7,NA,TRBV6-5,CASWTASYEQYF,TGTGCCAGTTGGACAGCCTCCTACGAGCAGTACTTC
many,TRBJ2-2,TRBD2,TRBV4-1,CASSRRTSGGAPGELFF,TGCGCCAGCAGCCGCAGGACTAGCGGGGGGGCACCCGGGGAGCTGTTTTTT
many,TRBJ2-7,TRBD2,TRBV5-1,CASSPTSGTYEQYF,TGCGCCAGCAGCCCTACTAGCGGAACCTACGAGCAGTACTTC
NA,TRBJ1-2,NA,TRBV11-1,CASSLSGYYGYTF,TGTGCCAGCAGCTTAAGCGGGTACTATGGCTACACCTTC
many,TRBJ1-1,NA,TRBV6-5,CAADGQGWPEAFF,TGTGCCGCCGATGGCCAGGGCTGGCCTGAAGCTTTCTTT
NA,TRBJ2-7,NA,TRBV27,CASSSGEQYF,TGTGCCAGCAGTTCGGGCGAGCAGTACTTC
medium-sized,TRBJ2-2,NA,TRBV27,CASSSKSGYTGELFF,TGTGCCAGCAGTTCCAAATCCGGATACACCGGGGAGCTGTTTTTT
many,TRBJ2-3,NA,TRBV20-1,CSANFGPNGNTQYF,TGCAGTGCTAACTTTGGACCAAACGGTAATACGCAGTATTTT
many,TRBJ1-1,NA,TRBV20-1,CSARDYPGFEAFF,TGCAGTGCTAGAGATTACCCGGGGTTTGAAGCTTTCTTT
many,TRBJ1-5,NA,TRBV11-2,CASSFSDVGNQPQHF,TGTGCCAGCAGCTTCTCGGACGTCGGCAATCAGCCCCAGCATTTT